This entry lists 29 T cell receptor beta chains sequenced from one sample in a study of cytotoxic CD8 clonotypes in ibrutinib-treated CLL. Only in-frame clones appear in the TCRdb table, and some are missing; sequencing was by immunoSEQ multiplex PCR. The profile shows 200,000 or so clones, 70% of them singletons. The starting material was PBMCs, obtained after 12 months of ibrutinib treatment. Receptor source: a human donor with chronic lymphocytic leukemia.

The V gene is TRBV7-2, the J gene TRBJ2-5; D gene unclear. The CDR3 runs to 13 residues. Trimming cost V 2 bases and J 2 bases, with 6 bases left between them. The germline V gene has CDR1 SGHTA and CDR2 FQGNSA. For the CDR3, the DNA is TGTGCCAGCAGCTTACTCTTTCAAGAGACCCAGTACTTC. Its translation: CASSLLFQETQYF.

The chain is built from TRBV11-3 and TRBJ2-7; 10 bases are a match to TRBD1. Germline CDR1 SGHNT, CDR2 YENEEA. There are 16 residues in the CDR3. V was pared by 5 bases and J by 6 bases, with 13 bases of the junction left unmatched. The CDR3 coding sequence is TGTGCCAGCAGCCGATCCGGGACAGGGGTCTTGAGCGAGCAGTACTTC. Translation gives CASSRSGTGVLSEQYF.

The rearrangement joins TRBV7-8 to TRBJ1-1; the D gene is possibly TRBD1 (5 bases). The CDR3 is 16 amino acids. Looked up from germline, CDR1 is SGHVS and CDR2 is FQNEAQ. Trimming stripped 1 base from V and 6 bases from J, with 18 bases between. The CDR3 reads CASSLVVGRASAEAFF. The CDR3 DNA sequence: TGTGCCAGCAGCTTAGTAGTTGGCAGGGCTTCGGCTGAAGCTTTCTTT.

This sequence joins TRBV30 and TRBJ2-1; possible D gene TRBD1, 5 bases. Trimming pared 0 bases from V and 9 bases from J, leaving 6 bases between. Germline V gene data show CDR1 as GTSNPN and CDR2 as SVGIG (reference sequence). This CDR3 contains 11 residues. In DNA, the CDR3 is TGTGCCTGGAGTGTAGGGGTTGAGCAGTTCTTC. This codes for CAWSVGVEQFF. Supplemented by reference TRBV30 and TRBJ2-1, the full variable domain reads SQTIHQWPATLVQPVGSPLSLECTVEGTSNPNLYWYRQAAGRGLQLLFYSVGIGQISSEVPQNLSASRPQDRQFILSSKKLLLSDSGFYLCAWSVGVEQFFGPGTRLTVL.

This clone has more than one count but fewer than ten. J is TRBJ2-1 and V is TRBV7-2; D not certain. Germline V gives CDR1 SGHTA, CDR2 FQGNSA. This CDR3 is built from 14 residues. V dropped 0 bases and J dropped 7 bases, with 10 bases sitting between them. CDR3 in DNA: TGTGCCAGCAGCTTAGCCGCGGCTAGAAATGAGCAGTTCTTC. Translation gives CASSLAAARNEQFF.

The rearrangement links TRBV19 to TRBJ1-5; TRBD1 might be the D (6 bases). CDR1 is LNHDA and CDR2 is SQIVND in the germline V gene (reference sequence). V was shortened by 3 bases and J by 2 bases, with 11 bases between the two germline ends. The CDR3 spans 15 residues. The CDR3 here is CASSITGKGNQPQHF. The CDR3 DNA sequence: TGTGCCAGTAGTATCACAGGGAAAGGCAATCAGCCCCAGCATTTT.

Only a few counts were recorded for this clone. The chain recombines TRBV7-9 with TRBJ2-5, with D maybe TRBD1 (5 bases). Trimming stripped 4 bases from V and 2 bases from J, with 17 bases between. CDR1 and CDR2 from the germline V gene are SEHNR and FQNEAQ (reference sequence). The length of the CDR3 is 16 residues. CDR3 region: CASSSLDSSPQETQYF. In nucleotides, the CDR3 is TGTGCCAGCAGCTCGCTCGACAGTTCCCCTCAAGAGACCCAGTACTTC.

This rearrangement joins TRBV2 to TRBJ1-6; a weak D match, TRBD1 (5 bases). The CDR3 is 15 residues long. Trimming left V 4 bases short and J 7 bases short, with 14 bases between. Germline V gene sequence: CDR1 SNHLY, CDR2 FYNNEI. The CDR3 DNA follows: TGTGCCAGCAGTGGTCGCGGCAGGGTGAATTCACCCCTCCACTTT. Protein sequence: CASSGRGRVNSPLHF.

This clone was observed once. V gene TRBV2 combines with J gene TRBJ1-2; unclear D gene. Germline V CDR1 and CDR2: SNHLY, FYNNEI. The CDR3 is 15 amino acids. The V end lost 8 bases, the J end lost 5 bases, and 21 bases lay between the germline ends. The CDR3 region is CASSKGLRPDYGYTF. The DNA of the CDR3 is TGTGCCAGCTCGAAAGGTTTGAGACCTGATTATGGCTACACCTTC.

CDR3 amino acids: CASSPLGQAEAFF. The CDR3 DNA follows: TGTGCCAGCTCACCTCTGGGACAGGCAGAAGCTTTCTTT. The chain carries TRBV18 and TRBJ1-1; 8 bases map to TRBD1. CDR3 length equals 13 residues. Germline trimming cut 3 bases from V and 8 bases from J; bases unmatched to any gene: 5. Germline V gives CDR1 KGHSH, CDR2 LQKENI.

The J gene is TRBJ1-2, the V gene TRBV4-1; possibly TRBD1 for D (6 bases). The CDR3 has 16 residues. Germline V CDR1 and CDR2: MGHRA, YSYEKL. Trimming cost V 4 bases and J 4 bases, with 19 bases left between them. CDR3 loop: CASSLQDSQGIYGYTF. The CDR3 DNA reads TGCGCCAGCAGCCTACAGGATAGCCAGGGGATCTATGGCTACACCTTC.

CDR3 in DNA: TGTGCCAGCAGCCCTGGCCTAGCGGAGGGGAATGAGCAGTTCTTC. Residues: CASSPGLAEGNEQFF. The chain has TRBV7-3 and TRBJ2-1, with 7 bases lining up with TRBD2. The germline gives CDR1 SGHTA, CDR2 FQGTGA. This CDR3 has 15 residues. J gave up 7 bases and V 5 bases, and 11 bases lay outside the gene matches.

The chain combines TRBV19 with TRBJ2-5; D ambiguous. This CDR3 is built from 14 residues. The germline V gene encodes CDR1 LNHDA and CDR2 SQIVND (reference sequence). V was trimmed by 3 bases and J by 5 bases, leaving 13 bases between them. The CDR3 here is CASSMKWTRETQYF. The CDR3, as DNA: TGTGCCAGTAGTATGAAGTGGACCCGCGAGACCCAGTACTTC.

DNA of the CDR3: TGTGCCAGCAGTGAAGCGGGAGGGGGAAGGGGTGAGCAGTTCTTC. It codes for CASSEAGGGRGEQFF. The chain employs TRBV6-1 and TRBJ2-1, with D possibly TRBD2 on 7 matching bases. V was trimmed by 0 bases and J by 9 bases, leaving 15 bases between them. The V gene's germline CDR1 is MNHNS and CDR2 SASEGT. This CDR3 region has 15 residues.

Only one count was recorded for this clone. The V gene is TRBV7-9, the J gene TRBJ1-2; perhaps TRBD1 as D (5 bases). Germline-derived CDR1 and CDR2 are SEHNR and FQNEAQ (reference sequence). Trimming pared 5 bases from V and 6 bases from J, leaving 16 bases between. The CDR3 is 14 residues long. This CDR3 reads CASSRQKTSDGYTF. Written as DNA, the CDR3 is TGTGCCAGCAGCCGACAGAAGACTTCCGATGGCTACACCTTC.

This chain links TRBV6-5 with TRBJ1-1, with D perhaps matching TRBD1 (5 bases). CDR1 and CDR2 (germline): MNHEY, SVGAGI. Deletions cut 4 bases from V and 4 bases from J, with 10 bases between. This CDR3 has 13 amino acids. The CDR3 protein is CASSFDRFTEAFF. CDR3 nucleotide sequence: TGTGCCAGCAGTTTCGACAGATTCACTGAAGCTTTCTTT.

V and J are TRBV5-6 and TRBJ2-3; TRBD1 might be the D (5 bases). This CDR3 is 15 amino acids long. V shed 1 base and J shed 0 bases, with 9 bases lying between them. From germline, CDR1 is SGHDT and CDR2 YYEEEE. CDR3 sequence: CASSLQGKSTDTQYF. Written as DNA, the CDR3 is TGTGCCAGCAGCTTGCAGGGCAAGAGCACAGATACGCAGTATTTT.

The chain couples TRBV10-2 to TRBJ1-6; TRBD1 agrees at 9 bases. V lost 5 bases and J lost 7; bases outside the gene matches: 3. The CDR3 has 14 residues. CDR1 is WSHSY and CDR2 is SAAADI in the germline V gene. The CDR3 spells CASSLTGGNSPLHF. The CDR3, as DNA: TGCGCCAGCAGTCTGACAGGGGGAAATTCACCCCTCCACTTT.

This CDR3 is CASSTSGATNEKLFF. CDR3 DNA sequence: TGTGCCAGCAGCACTAGCGGTGCAACTAATGAAAAACTGTTTTTT. V and J are TRBV5-6 and TRBJ1-4, with unresolved D. V lost 4 bases and J 0 bases, leaving 10 bases between the germline ends. The CDR3 totals 15 residues. Germline V gene data show CDR1 as SGHDT and CDR2 as YYEEEE. The variable domain in full, completed from reference TRBV5-6 and TRBJ1-4, reads DAGVTQSPTHLIKTRGQQVTLRCSPKSGHDTVSWYQQALGQGPQFIFQYYEEEERQRGNFPDRFSGHQFPNYSSELNVNALLLGDSALYLCASSTSGATNEKLFFGSGTQLSVL.

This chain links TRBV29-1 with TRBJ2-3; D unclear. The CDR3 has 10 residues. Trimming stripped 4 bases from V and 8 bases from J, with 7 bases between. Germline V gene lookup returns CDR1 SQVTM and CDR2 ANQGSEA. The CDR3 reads CSVGEFTQYF. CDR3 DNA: TGCAGCGTTGGAGAGTTTACGCAGTATTTT.

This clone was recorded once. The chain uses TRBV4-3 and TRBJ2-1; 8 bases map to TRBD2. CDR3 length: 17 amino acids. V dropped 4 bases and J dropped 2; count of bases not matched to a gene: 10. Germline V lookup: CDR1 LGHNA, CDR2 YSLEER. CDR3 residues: CASSPESGRRTYNEQFF. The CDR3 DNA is TGCGCCAGCAGCCCCGAAAGCGGGAGACGGACCTACAATGAGCAGTTCTTC.

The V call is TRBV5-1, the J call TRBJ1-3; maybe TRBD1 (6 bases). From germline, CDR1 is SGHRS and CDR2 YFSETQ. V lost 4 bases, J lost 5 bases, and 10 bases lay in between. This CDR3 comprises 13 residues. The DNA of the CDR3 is TGCGCCAGCAGCGGGGACATCAGAAACACCATATATTTT. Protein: CASSGDIRNTIYF. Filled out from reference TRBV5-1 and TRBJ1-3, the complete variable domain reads KAGVTQTPRYLIKTRGQQVTLSCSPISGHRSVSWYQQTPGQGLQFLFEYFSETQRNKGNFPGRFSGRQFSNSRSEMNVSTLELGDSALYLCASSGDIRNTIYFGEGSWLTVV.

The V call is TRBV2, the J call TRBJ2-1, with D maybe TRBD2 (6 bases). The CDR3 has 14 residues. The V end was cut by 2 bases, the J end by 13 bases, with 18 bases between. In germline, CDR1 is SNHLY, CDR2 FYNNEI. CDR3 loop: CASSERGTYDGQFF. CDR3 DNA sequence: TGTGCCAGCAGTGAACGGGGGACCTACGATGGACAGTTCTTC.

Here the CDR3 DNA reads TGTGCCAGCTCACTTTCGACTGAGGAGGGCATTCAGTACTTC. It encodes CASSLSTEEGIQYF. The gene calls are TRBV18 and TRBJ2-4, with D perhaps TRBD2 (6 bases). Germline lookup yields CDR1 KGHSH and CDR2 LQKENI. V was pared by 4 bases and J by 9 bases, with 16 bases between. The length of the CDR3 is 14 residues. Looking up the rest from reference TRBV18 and TRBJ2-4 gives the full variable domain: NAGVMQNPRHLVRRRGQEARLRCSPMKGHSHVYWYRQLPEEGLKFMVYLQKENIIDESGMPKERFSAEFPKEGPSILRIQQVVRGDSAAYFCASSLSTEEGIQYFGAGTRLSVL.

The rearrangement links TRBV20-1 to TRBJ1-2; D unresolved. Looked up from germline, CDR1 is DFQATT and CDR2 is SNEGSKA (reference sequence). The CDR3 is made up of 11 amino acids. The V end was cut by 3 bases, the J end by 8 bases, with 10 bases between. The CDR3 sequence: CSARDLMGYTF. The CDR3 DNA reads TGCAGTGCTAGGGACCTCATGGGCTACACCTTC.

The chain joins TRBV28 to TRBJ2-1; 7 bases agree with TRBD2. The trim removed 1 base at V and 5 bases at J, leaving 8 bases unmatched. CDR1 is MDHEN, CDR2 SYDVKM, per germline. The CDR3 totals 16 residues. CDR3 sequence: CASSLFRTSGDNEQFF. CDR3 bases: TGTGCCAGCAGTTTATTTCGGACTAGTGGCGACAATGAGCAGTTCTTC.

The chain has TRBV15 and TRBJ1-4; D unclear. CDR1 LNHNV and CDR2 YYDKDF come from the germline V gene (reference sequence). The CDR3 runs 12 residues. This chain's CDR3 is CAAGAPSQKLFF. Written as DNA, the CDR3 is TGTGCTGCAGGAGCCCCGAGCCAAAAACTGTTTTTT.

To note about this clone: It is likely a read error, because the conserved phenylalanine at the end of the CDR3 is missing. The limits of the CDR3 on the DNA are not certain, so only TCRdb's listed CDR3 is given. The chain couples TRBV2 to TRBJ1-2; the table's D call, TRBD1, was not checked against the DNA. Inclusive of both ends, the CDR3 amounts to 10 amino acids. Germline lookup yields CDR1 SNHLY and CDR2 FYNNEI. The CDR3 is CASRESTGPV.

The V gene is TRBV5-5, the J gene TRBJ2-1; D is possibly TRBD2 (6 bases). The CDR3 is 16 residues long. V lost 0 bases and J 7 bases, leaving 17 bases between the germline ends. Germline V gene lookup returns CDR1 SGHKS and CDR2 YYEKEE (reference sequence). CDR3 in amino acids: CASSLVRGTRRNEQFF. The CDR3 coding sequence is TGTGCCAGCAGCTTGGTGCGGGGAACCAGACGTAATGAGCAGTTCTTC. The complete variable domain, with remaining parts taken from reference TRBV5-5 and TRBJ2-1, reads DAGVTQSPTHLIKTRGQQVTLRCSPISGHKSVSWYQQVLGQGPQFIFQYYEKEERGRGNFPDRFSARQFPNYSSELNVNALLLGDSALYLCASSLVRGTRRNEQFFGPGTRLTVL.